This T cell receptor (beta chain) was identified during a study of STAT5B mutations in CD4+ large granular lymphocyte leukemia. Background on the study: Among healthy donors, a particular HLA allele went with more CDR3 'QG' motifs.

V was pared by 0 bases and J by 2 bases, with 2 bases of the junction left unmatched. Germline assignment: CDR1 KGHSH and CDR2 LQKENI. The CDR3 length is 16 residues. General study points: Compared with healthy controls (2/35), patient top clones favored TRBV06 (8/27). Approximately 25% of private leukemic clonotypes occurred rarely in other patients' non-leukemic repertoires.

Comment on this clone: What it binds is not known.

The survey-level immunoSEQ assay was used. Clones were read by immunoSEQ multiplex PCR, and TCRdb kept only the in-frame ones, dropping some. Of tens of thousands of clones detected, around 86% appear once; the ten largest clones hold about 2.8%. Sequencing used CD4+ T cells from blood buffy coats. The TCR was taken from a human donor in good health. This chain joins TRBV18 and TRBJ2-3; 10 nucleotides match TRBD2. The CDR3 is CASSPPLAGVTDTQYF. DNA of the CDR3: TGTGCCAGCTCACCACCTCTAGCGGGAGTCACAGATACGCAGTATTTT.